The rows below give T cell receptor beta chains drawn from one sample of a study of beta chain features in type 1 diabetes. Sequencing used immunoSEQ multiplex PCR; TCRdb keeps in-frame clones, though not all of them. Among a few hundred thousand clones listed, 8.5% to 10% were seen once. Sequencing was performed on central memory CD4+ T cells from blood. These receptors were collected from a man aged 30-40 years with type 1 diabetes. Both conserved end residues are part of each CDR3. D genes are given only for firm matches. The size of a clone is reported for some rows only, either as once, few or many, or as a class for expanded clones.

clone_size	d_call	cdr3_length	j_call	v_call	cdr3_nt	cdr3_aa
-	TRBD1	15	TRBJ2-1	TRBV7-9	TGTGCCAGCAGCTTAGGTGGACAGGGGTACAATGAGCAGTTCTTC	CASSLGGQGYNEQFF
few	-	15	TRBJ1-1	TRBV19	TGTGCCAGTAGTAGGGGGCAGCGACAGAACACTGAAGCTTTCTTT	CASSRGQRQNTEAFF
-	TRBD1	16	TRBJ1-2	TRBV28	TGTGCCAGCAGTTTATTCGTGGGACAGGGGGCGGTTGGCTACACCTTC	CASSLFVGQGAVGYTF
few	-	13	TRBJ2-3	TRBV29-1	TGCAGCGCCTCGGACAGCCGCACAGATACGCAGTATTTT	CSASDSRTDTQYF
few	TRBD1	14	TRBJ2-5	TRBV19	TGTGCCAGTAGGACTACAGGGGGACAGGAGACCCAGTACTTC	CASRTTGGQETQYF
many	TRBD1	16	TRBJ1-2	TRBV4-1	TGCGCCAGCAGCCAAGATCCCCGCAAGGGGGCCACTGGCTACACCTTC	CASSQDPRKGATGYTF
few	TRBD2	18	TRBJ2-7	TRBV10-2	TGCGCCAGCAGTGAGTCAGTCACTAGCGGGGGCGGGGGTTTCGAGCAGTACTTC	CASSESVTSGGGGFEQYF
many	-	14	TRBJ2-3	TRBV5-1	TGCGCCAGCAGCGTCCGGGACAGCACAGATACGCAGTATTTT	CASSVRDSTDTQYF
few	-	15	TRBJ1-1	TRBV7-8	TGTGCCAGCAGCTTAGGGTGGAAGATGAACACTGAAGCTTTCTTT	CASSLGWKMNTEAFF
-	-	15	TRBJ2-7	TRBV7-2	TGTGCCAGCAGCTTAGACTCCTCCATTACCTACGAGCAGTACTTC	CASSLDSSITYEQYF
-	-	14	TRBJ2-2	TRBV2	TGTGCCAGCACCACGTGGAGTGGAAGCGGGGAGCTGTTTTTT	CASTTWSGSGELFF
few	-	12	TRBJ2-3	TRBV29-1	TGCAGCGTTTCGACTCTCACAGATACGCAGTATTTT	CSVSTLTDTQYF
-	-	13	TRBJ1-5	TRBV6-5	TGTGCCAGCAGTGTTAAGGGCAATCAGCCCCAGCATTTT	CASSVKGNQPQHF
few	-	14	TRBJ2-5	TRBV7-9	TGTGCCAGCAGCTTAGCACAGGGAAGGGAGACCCAGTACTTC	CASSLAQGRETQYF
few	-	13	TRBJ1-5	TRBV25-1	TGTGCCAGCAGTGAATACCACCCCTGGCCCCAGCATTTT	CASSEYHPWPQHF
many	-	14	TRBJ2-3	TRBV7-2	TGTGCCAGCAGCTTACTTGGGGTCACAGATACGCAGTATTTT	CASSLLGVTDTQYF
few	-	13	TRBJ1-2	TRBV6-5	TGTGCCAGCAGTCGCGGGACGGACTATGGCTACACCTTC	CASSRGTDYGYTF
few	-	11	TRBJ2-1	TRBV11-2	TGTGCCAGCACCCCCGGTGAGGAGCAGTTCTTC	CASTPGEEQFF
many	-	15	TRBJ2-7	TRBV7-6	TGTGCCAGCAGCCCTTTTGCGGACAACTCCTACGAGCAGTACTTC	CASSPFADNSYEQYF
many	-	13	TRBJ1-1	TRBV6-4	TGTGCCTCCGGCCGAGTCTTGAACACTGAAGCTTTCTTT	CASGRVLNTEAFF
few	-	16	TRBJ1-2	TRBV5-4	TGTGCCAGCAGCCTGACACCTGTCCCACTTAACTATGGCTACACCTTC	CASSLTPVPLNYGYTF
few	-	13	TRBJ2-3	TRBV5-1	TGCGCCAGCAGCTTGGTGGGGACAGATACGCAGTATTTT	CASSLVGTDTQYF
-	-	15	TRBJ1-5	TRBV19	TGTGCCAGTAGTATCAGGGTTACGAGCAATCAGCCCCAGCATTTT	CASSIRVTSNQPQHF
few	TRBD1	15	TRBJ2-1	TRBV11-2	TGTGCCAGCAGCTTAGATGGGACAGGGGGCCTTGAGCAGTTCTTC	CASSLDGTGGLEQFF
few	-	18	TRBJ1-5	TRBV7-9	TGTGCCAGCAGCCAAGATCGTGGGGGCGATCGGGGCAATCAGCCCCAGCATTTT	CASSQDRGGDRGNQPQHF
-	-	16	TRBJ1-2	TRBV4-3	TGCGCCAGCAGCCAAGACGGACGGGGCGCTAACTATGGCTACACCTTC	CASSQDGRGANYGYTF
few	-	15	TRBJ1-1	TRBV28	TGTGCCAGCAGTTTGATCGGGGGCATGAACACTGAAGCTTTCTTT	CASSLIGGMNTEAFF
few	-	15	TRBJ1-1	TRBV5-1	TGCGCCAGCAGCTTGTCAGGGGCGTCTGTCGCTGAAGCTTTCTTT	CASSLSGASVAEAFF
few	TRBD1	15	TRBJ2-7	TRBV25-1	TGTGCCAGCAGTCCGACAGGGGTGATCTCCTACGAGCAGTACTTC	CASSPTGVISYEQYF
-	-	13	TRBJ2-7	TRBV6-6	TGTGCCAGCAGTTACTTTTCTGGCTACGAGCAGTACTTC	CASSYFSGYEQYF
few	TRBD1	13	TRBJ2-7	TRBV5-4	TGTGCCAGCAGCCCGGGACAGCGTTACGAGCAGTACTTC	CASSPGQRYEQYF
many	-	15	TRBJ1-5	TRBV27	TGTGCCAGCAGTTTGGAGTATGATAGCAATCAGCCCCAGCATTTT	CASSLEYDSNQPQHF
few	-	11	TRBJ2-1	TRBV7-9	TGTGCCAGCAGCTTTTACAATGAGCAGTTCTTC	CASSFYNEQFF
-	-	13	TRBJ1-1	TRBV7-9	TGTGCCAGCAGCTCCTCAGGTTACACTGAAGCTTTCTTT	CASSSSGYTEAFF
few	-	14	TRBJ2-2	TRBV19	TGTGCCAGTATGCGGGGACTTAACACCGGGGAGCTGTTTTTT	CASMRGLNTGELFF
few	-	15	TRBJ1-2	TRBV5-8	TGTGCCAGCAGCTTTCCGGGACACCCTCTATCCGGCTACACCTTC	CASSFPGHPLSGYTF
-	TRBD1	13	TRBJ1-4	TRBV5-1	TGCGCCAGCAGCTTGGGGGACAGGGAAAAACTGTTTTTT	CASSLGDREKLFF